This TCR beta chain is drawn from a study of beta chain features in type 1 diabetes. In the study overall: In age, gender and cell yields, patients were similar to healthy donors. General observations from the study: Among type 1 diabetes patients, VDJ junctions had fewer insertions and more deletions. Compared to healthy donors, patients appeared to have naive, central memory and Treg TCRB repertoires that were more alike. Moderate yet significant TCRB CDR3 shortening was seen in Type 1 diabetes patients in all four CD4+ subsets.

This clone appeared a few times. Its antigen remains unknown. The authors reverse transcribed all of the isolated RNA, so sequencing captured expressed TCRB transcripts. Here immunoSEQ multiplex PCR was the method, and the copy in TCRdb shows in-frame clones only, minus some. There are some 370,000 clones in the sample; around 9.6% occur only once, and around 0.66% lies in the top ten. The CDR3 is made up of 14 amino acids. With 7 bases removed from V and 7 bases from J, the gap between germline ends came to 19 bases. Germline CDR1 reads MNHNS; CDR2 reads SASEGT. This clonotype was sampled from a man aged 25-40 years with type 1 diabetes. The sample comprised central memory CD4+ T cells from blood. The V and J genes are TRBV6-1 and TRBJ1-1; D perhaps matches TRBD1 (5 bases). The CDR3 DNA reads TGTGCCAGCAATCCTGAGAGAGACAGCGGTGAAGCTTTCTTT. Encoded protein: CASNPERDSGEAFF.